This TCR beta chain was documented in a study of molecular identifiers for immune sequencing clone quantification. Study-level information: The replicate experiment used RNA from roughly 18,000 or 92,000 naive CD8 cells. This RNA was split into five aliquots, and four of them were sequenced.

Study results and caveats: Spiked Jurkat TCR RNA equal to one cell could reportedly be picked out among one million naive cells.

The CDR3 contains 15 residues. Per the germline V gene, CDR1 is MNHEY and CDR2 is SVGAGI. V gave up 5 bases and J gave up 5 bases; unmatched junction bases: 11. At least ten counts were recorded for this clonotype. Its antigen is unidentified. TCRdb reprocessed the PCR reads via MiXCR and lists one record per CDR3 protein. The sample includes 20,000 to 30,000 distinct CDR3 sequences, roughly a sixth of them seen just once. The clonotype was recovered from a human donor in good health. Some libraries in this study had Jurkat cell RNA spiked in. The material sequenced was naive CD8+ T cells from blood, with Jurkat cell RNA spiked in. Indicated subset: FACS-sorted CD8+CD4-CCR7+CD45RA+ naive T cells. The V gene is TRBV6-5, the J gene TRBJ2-5; 7 bases match TRBD2. CDR3 nucleotides: TGTGCCAGCAGTCCAAGCGGGATAGTATGGGAGACCCAGTACTTC. Its translation is CASSPSGIVWETQYF.